These 5 T cell receptor beta chains came from one sample sequenced in a study of PD-1 blockade in classical Hodgkin lymphoma. Sequenced by immunoSEQ multiplex PCR; TCRdb stores in-frame clones only, minus some. This sample carries about 25,000 clones, approximately 68% of them seen once, and the ten largest clones take 25% to 30%. Time point here: cycle 4 day 1 (C4D1), after 5 to 7 weeks of nivolumab. Autologous stem cell transplantation was followed by relapse in every patient, and brentuximab vedotin exposure varied. Sequenced here: peripheral blood mononuclear cells (PBMCs), sampled before the fourth cycle of nivolumab. The source is a human donor with classical Hodgkin lymphoma.

In its sample, this clone was seen a few times. V is TRBV6-1 and J is TRBJ2-7; D is perhaps TRBD1 or TRBD2 (5 bases each). The CDR3 is 13 residues long. Trimming took 6 bases from V and 2 from J, leaving 11 bases between them. Germline CDR1 is MNHNS and CDR2 is SASEGT. The CDR3 DNA reads as TGTGCCAGCAGCAGGTGGGGGACCTACGAGCAGTACGTC. Translating gives CASSRWGTYEQYV.

This clone turned up a few times. The V gene is TRBV18, the J gene TRBJ2-6, with D perhaps assigned TRBD1 or TRBD2 (5 bases each). CDR1 and CDR2 (germline): KGHSH, LQKENI. The CDR3 extends over 16 amino acids. The germline V and J ends were trimmed by 3 bases and 2 bases, with 11 bases remaining between them. CDR3 nucleotides: TGTGCCAGCTCACCTCCTAGGGGAGCTGGGGCCAACGTCCTGACTTTC. It translates to CASSPPRGAGANVLTF.

This chain joins TRBV5-4 and TRBJ2-3; D perhaps matches TRBD2 (5 bases). The CDR3 contains 15 residues. The V gene lost 4 bases and the J gene lost 6 bases, with 18 bases spanning the gap. Germline assignment: CDR1 SGHNT and CDR2 YYREEE (reference sequence). The CDR3 DNA is TGTGCCAGCAGCCCCCCGGGAACAGAACAGGATACGCAGTATTTT. This encodes CASSPPGTEQDTQYF. The full variable domain, completed using reference TRBV5-4 and TRBJ2-3, is ETGVTQSPTHLIKTRGQQVTLRCSSQSGHNTVSWYQQALGQGPQFIFQYYREEENGRGNFPPRFSGLQFPNYSSELNVNALELDDSALYLCASSPPGTEQDTQYFGPGTRLTVL.

V usage is TRBV5-1 and J usage is TRBJ1-1; no clear D. Per germline, CDR1 SGHRS and CDR2 YFSETQ. The CDR3 extends over 11 amino acids. The V and J ends lost 2 bases and 10 bases respectively, with 9 bases between them. CDR3: CASSFGSVAFF. CDR3 nucleotide sequence: TGCGCCAGCAGCTTTGGCTCTGTAGCTTTCTTT.

The V gene is TRBV2, the J gene TRBJ2-1; the D gene is possibly TRBD1 (6 bases). Germline V gives CDR1 SNHLY, CDR2 FYNNEI. Trimming shortened V by 4 bases and J by 0 bases, and 10 bases separated the two germline ends. The CDR3 covers 15 residues. CDR3 bases: TGTGCCAGCAGTGGACAGGCCAGCTCCTACAATGAGCAGTTCTTC. It yields the protein CASSGQASSYNEQFF.